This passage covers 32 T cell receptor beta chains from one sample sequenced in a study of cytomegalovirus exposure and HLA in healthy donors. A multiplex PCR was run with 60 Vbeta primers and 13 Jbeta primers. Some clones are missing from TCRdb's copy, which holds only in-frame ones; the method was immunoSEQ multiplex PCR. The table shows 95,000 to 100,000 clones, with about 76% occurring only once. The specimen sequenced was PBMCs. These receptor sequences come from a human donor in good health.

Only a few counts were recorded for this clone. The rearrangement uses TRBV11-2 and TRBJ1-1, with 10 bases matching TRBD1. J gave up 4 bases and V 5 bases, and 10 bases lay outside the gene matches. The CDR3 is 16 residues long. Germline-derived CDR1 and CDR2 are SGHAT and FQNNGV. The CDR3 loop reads CASSPRQGALSTEAFF. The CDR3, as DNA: TGTGCCAGCAGCCCGCGACAGGGGGCCCTGAGCACTGAAGCTTTCTTT.

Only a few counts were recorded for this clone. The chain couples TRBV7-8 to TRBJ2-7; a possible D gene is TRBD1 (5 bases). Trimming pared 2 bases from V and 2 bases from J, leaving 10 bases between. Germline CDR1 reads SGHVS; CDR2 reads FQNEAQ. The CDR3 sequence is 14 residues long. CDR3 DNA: TGTGCCAGCAGCTTATCAGCAGGGACCTACGAGCAGTACTTC. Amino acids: CASSLSAGTYEQYF.

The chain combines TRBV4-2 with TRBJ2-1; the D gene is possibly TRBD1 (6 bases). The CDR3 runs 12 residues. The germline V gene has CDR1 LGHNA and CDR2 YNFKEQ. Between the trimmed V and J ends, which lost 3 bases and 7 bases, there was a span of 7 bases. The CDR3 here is CASSQGQNEQFF. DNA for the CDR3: TGTGCCAGCAGCCAGGGACAAAATGAGCAGTTCTTC.

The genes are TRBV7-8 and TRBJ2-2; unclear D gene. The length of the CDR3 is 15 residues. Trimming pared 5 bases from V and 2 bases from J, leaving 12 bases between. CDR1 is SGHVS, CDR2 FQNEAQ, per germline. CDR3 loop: CASSPYNPNTGELFF. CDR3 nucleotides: TGTGCCAGCAGCCCCTATAATCCTAACACCGGGGAGCTGTTTTTT.

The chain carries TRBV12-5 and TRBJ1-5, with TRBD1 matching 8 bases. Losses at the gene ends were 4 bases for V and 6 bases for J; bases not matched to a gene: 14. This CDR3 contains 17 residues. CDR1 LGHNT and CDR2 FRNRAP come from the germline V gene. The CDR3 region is CASGWPKIGQGGQPQHF. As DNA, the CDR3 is TGTGCTAGTGGTTGGCCGAAGATAGGACAGGGAGGTCAGCCCCAGCATTTT.

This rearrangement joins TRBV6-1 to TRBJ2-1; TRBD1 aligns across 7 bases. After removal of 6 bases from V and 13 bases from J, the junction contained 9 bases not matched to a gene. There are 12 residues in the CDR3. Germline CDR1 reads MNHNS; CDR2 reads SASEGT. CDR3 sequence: CASSWVGTVQFF. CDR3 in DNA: TGTGCCAGCAGCTGGGTAGGGACAGTACAGTTCTTC.

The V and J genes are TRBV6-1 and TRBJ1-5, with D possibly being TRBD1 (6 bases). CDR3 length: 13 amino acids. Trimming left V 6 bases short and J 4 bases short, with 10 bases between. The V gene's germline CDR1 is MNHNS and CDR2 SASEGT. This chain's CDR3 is CASSGQPNQPQHF. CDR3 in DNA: TGTGCCAGCAGCGGACAGCCAAATCAGCCCCAGCATTTT.

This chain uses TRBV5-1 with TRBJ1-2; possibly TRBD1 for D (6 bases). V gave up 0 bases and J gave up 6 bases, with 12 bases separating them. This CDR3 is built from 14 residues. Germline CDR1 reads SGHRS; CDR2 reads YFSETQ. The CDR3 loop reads CASSLVDSEDGYTF. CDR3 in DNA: TGCGCCAGCAGCTTGGTGGACAGCGAGGATGGCTACACCTTC. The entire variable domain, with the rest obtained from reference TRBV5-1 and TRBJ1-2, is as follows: KAGVTQTPRYLIKTRGQQVTLSCSPISGHRSVSWYQQTPGQGLQFLFEYFSETQRNKGNFPGRFSGRQFSNSRSEMNVSTLELGDSALYLCASSLVDSEDGYTFGSGTRLTVV.

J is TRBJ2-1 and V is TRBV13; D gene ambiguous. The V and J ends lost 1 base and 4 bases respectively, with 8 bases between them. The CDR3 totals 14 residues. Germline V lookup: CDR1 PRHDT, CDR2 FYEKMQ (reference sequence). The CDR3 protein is CASSLELSYNEQFF. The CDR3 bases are TGTGCCAGCAGCTTAGAATTATCGTACAATGAGCAGTTCTTC.

The CDR3 DNA reads TGTGCCAGCAGCCCCGACGGGGTTTCTGTGCAGTACTTC. Amino acid sequence: CASSPDGVSVQYF. The chain recombines TRBV11-2 with TRBJ2-7; a possible D gene is TRBD2 (5 bases). Germline values: CDR1 SGHAT, CDR2 FQNNGV. This CDR3 region has 13 residues. Deletions cut 5 bases from V and 9 bases from J, with 17 bases between.

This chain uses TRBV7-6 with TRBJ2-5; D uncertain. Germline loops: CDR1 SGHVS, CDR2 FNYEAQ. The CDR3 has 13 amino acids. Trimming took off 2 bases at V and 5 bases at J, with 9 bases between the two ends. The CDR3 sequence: CASSLSSGETQYF. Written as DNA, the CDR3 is TGTGCCAGCAGCTTATCGTCCGGGGAGACCCAGTACTTC. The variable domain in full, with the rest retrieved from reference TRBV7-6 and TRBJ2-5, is GAGVSQSPRYKVTKRGQDVALRCDPISGHVSLYWYRQALGQGPEFLTYFNYEAQQDKSGLPNDRFSAERPEGSISTLTIQRTEQRDSAMYRCASSLSSGETQYFGPGTRLLVL.

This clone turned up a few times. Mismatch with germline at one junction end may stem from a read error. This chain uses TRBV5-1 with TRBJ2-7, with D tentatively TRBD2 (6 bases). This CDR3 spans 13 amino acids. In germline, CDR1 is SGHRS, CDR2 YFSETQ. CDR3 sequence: CASSQRWDSEAHF. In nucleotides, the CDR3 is TGCGCCAGCAGCCAACGCTGGGACTCAGAGGCGCACTTC. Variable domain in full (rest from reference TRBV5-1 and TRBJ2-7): KAGVTQTPRYLIKTRGQQVTLSCSPISGHRSVSWYQQTPGQGLQFLFEYFSETQRNKGNFPGRFSGRQFSNSRSEMNVSTLELGDSALYLCASSQRWDSEAHFGPGTRLTVT.

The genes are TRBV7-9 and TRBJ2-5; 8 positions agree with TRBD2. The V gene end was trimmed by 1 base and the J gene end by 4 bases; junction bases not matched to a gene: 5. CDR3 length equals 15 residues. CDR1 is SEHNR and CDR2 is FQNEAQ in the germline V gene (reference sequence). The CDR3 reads CASSLEGLAGETQYF. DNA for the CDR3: TGTGCCAGCAGCTTAGAAGGGCTAGCGGGAGAGACCCAGTACTTC. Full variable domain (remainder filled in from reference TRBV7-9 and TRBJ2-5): DTGVSQNPRHKITKRGQNVTFRCDPISEHNRLYWYRQTLGQGPEFLTYFQNEAQLEKSRLLSDRFSAERPKGSFSTLEIQRTEQGDSAMYLCASSLEGLAGETQYFGPGTRLLVL.

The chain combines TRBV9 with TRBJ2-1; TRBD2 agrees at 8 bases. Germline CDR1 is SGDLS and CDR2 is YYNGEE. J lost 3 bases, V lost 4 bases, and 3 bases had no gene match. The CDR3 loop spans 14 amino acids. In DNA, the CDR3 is TGTGCCAGCAGCCCCACTAGCGGCTACAATGAGCAGTTCTTC. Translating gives CASSPTSGYNEQFF. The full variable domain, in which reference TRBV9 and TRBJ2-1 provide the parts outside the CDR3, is DSGVTQTPKHLITATGQRVTLRCSPRSGDLSVYWYQQSLDQGLQFLIQYYNGEERAKGNILERFSAQQFPDLHSELNLSSLELGDSALYFCASSPTSGYNEQFFGPGTRLTVL.

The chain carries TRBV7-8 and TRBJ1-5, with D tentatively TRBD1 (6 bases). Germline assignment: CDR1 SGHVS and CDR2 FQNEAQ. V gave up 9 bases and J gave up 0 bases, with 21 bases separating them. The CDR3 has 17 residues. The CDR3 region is CASKVTGSKNSNQPQHF. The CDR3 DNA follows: TGTGCCAGTAAAGTGACAGGCTCTAAAAATAGCAATCAGCCCCAGCATTTT.

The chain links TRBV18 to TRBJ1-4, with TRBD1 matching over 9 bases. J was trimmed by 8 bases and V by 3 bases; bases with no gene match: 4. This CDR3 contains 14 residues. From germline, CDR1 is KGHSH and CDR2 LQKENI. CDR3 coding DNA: TGTGCCAGCTCACCTGACAGGGGGGACGAAAAACTGTTTTTT. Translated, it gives CASSPDRGDEKLFF.

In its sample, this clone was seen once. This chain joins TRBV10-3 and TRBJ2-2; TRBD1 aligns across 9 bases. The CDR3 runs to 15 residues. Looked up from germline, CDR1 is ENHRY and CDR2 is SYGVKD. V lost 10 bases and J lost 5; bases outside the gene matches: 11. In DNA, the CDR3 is TGTGCCACCAGGAGACAGGGGGTGGGGACCGGGGAGCTGTTTTTT. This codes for CATRRQGVGTGELFF.

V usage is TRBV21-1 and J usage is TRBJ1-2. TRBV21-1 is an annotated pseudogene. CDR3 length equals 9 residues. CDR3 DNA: TGTGCCAGCAGCAAGGACTCCCACTTC. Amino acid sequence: CASSKDSHF.

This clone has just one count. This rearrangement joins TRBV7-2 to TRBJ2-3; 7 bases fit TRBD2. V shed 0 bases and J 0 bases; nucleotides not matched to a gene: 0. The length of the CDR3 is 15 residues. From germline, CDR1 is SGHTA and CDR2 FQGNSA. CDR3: CASSLAGGSTDTQYF. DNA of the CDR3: TGTGCCAGCAGCTTAGCGGGAGGGAGCACAGATACGCAGTATTTT.

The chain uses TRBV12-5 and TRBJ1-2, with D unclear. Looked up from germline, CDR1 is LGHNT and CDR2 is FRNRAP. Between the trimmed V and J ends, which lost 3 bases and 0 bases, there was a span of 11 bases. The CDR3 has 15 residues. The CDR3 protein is CASGFLLGANYGYTF. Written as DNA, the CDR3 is TGTGCTAGTGGTTTTTTATTGGGAGCTAACTATGGCTACACCTTC.

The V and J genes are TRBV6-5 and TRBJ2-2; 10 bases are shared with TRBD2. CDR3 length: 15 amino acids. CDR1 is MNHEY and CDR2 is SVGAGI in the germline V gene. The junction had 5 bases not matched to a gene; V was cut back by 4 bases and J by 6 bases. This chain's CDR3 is CASSWSGRASGELFF. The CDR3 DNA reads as TGTGCCAGCAGTTGGAGCGGGAGGGCCTCCGGGGAGCTGTTTTTT.

The CDR3 protein is CASSDLAFSQETQYF. DNA of the CDR3: TGTGCCAGCAGCGACCTAGCGTTCTCCCAAGAGACCCAGTACTTC. The chain couples TRBV2 to TRBJ2-5; D might be TRBD2 (6 bases). The CDR3 covers 15 residues. From germline, CDR1 is SNHLY and CDR2 FYNNEI. Trimming shortened V by 6 bases and J by 1 base, and 15 bases separated the two germline ends.

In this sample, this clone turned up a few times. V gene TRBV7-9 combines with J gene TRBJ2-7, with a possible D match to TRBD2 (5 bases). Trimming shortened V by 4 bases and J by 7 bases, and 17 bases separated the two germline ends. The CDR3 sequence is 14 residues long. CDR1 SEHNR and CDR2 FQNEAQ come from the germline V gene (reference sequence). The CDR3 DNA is TGTGCCAGCAGCTCGAATTTTGGAGGCGGGGAGCAGTACTTC. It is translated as CASSSNFGGGEQYF.

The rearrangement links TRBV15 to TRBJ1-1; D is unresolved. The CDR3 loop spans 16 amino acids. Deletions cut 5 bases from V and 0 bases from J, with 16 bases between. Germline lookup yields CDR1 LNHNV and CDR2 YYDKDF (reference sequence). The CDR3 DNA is TGTGCCACCAGCGTCGCGGGGTGGCCCTTGAACACTGAAGCTTTCTTT. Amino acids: CATSVAGWPLNTEAFF.

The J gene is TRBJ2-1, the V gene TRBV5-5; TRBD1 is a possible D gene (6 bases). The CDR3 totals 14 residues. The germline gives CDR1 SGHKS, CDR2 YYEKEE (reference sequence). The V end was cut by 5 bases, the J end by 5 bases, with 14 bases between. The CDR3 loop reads CASRKDSTNNEQFF. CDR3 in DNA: TGTGCCAGCAGGAAGGACAGCACAAACAATGAGCAGTTCTTC.

CDR3 region: CASRPITGTGGGVDQPQHF. The CDR3 bases are TGTGCCAGTAGGCCGATCACCGGGACAGGGGGCGGTGTAGATCAGCCCCAGCATTTT. This sequence joins TRBV19 and TRBJ1-5, with 12 bases fitting TRBD1. Germline V gene sequence: CDR1 LNHDA, CDR2 SQIVND (reference sequence). V lost 6 bases and J lost 5; bases outside the gene matches: 17. The CDR3 has 19 residues. The whole variable domain, filled in from reference TRBV19 and TRBJ1-5, reads DGGITQSPKYLFRKEGQNVTLSCEQNLNHDAMYWYRQDPGQGLRLIYYSQIVNDFQKGDIAEGYSVSREKKESFPLTVTSAQKNPTAFYLCASRPITGTGGGVDQPQHFGDGTRLSIL.

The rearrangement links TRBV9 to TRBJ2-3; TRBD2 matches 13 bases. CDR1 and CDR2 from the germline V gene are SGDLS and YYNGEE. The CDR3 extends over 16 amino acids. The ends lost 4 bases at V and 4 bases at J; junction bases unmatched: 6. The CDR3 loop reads CASSPRTSGGSDTQYF. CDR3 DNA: TGTGCCAGCAGCCCCCGGACTAGCGGGGGCTCAGATACGCAGTATTTT.

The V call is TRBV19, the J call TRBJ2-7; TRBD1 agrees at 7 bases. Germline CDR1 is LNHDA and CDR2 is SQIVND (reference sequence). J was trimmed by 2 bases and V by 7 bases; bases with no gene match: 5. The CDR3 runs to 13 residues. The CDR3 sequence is CASTPGQTYEQYF. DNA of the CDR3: TGTGCCAGTACCCCGGGACAGACCTACGAGCAGTACTTC.

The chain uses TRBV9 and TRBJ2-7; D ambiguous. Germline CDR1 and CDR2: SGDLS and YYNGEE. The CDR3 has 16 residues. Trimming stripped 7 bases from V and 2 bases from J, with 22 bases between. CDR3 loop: CASGPFNRRDTYEQYF. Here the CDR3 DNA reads TGTGCCAGCGGCCCCTTTAACCGCAGAGACACCTACGAGCAGTACTTC.

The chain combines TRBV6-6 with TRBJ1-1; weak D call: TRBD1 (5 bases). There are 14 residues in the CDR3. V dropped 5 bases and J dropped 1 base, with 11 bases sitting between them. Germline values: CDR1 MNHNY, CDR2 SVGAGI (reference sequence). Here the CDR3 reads CASSLDTGNTEAFF. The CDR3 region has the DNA TGTGCCAGCAGTCTGGACACCGGGAACACTGAAGCTTTCTTT.

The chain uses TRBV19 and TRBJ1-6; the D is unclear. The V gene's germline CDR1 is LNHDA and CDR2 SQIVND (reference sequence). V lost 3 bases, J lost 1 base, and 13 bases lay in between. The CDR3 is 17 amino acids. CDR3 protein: CASSMSLSGSYNSPLHF. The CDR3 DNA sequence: TGTGCCAGTAGTATGTCTCTGTCGGGGTCCTATAATTCACCCCTCCACTTT.

CDR3: CASRPTGMNQPQHF. CDR3 nucleotides: TGTGCCAGCAGGCCTACAGGGATGAATCAGCCCCAGCATTTT. The chain joins TRBV6-1 to TRBJ1-5, with a tentative D call TRBD1 (6 bases). This CDR3 has 14 amino acids. Germline V CDR1 and CDR2: MNHNS, SASEGT. V dropped 6 bases and J dropped 4 bases, with 13 bases sitting between them.